A single sample is the source of the 32 T cell receptor beta chains below, sequenced in a study of T cell changes during pregnancy in multiple sclerosis (dated by TCRdb to about 2019). Receptors were amplified or captured by the immunoSEQ multiplex PCR assay. The clones in this table, taken by TCRdb from immuneACCESS, are in-frame only. Not every clone is retained; where verified, under half of the shortfall comes from an unresolved V gene, and the cause of the rest is unknown. This sample comprises some 28,000 clones, approximately 91% of them detected only once. The ten top clones hold under 8% of the sample. Sequences were derived from CD8+ T cells from peripheral blood mononuclear cells, sampled before pregnancy. These receptors came from a female donor with multiple sclerosis, enrolled in a pregnancy study.

The CDR3 sequence: CASSLGAGTGGGGYTF. The CDR3 DNA reads as TGTGCCAGCAGTTTAGGCGCCGGGACAGGGGGCGGCGGCTACACCTTC. V is TRBV27 and J is TRBJ1-2, with 12 nucleotides matching TRBD1. Trimming at V came to 2 bases and at J to 8 bases, leaving 9 bases not matched to a gene. Germline loops: CDR1 MNHEY, CDR2 SMNVEV (reference sequence). The CDR3 is made up of 16 amino acids.

The chain employs TRBV10-1 and TRBJ2-7, with D maybe TRBD1 (5 bases). The CDR3 loop spans 15 amino acids. CDR1 WNHNN and CDR2 SYGVQD come from the germline V gene (reference sequence). Deletions cut 9 bases from V and 0 bases from J, with 18 bases between. The CDR3 sequence is CARTPPQGLSYEQYF. The CDR3 nucleotides are TGCGCCAGGACTCCACCCCAGGGCCTCTCCTACGAGCAGTACTTC.

The chain is built from TRBV13 and TRBJ2-5; 9 bases fit TRBD2. The germline gives CDR1 PRHDT, CDR2 FYEKMQ (reference sequence). J gave up 1 base and V 1 base, and 1 base lay outside the gene matches. The CDR3 is 15 amino acids. CDR3 residues: CASSLVSGGQETQYF. The CDR3 nucleotides read TGTGCCAGCAGCTTAGTTAGCGGGGGCCAAGAGACCCAGTACTTC.

The V and J genes are TRBV6-5 and TRBJ2-3; 10 bases line up with TRBD1. Germline V gives CDR1 MNHEY, CDR2 SVGAGI. The CDR3 consists of 11 residues. J lost 14 bases, V lost 5 bases, and 4 bases had no gene match. In DNA form, the CDR3 reads TGTGCCAGCAGTCCCGGGACAGGGGTGTATTTT. The encoded protein is CASSPGTGVYF.

The chain combines TRBV7-9 with TRBJ1-1, with D possibly being TRBD1 (6 bases). Germline CDR1 SEHNR, CDR2 FQNEAQ (reference sequence). The CDR3 is 14 amino acids. With 0 bases removed from V and 11 bases from J, the gap between germline ends came to 16 bases. The DNA for the CDR3 is TGTGCCAGCAGCTTAGCGAAGACTGGCAGGGGCGCTTTCTTT. It encodes CASSLAKTGRGAFF.

This chain uses TRBV6-4 with TRBJ2-3; 16 bases map to TRBD2. The germline gives CDR1 MRHNA, CDR2 SNTAGT. The CDR3 extends over 17 amino acids. V lost 6 bases, J lost 3 bases, and 6 bases stayed unmatched. This CDR3 is CASSPGLAGGSTDTQYF. DNA for the CDR3: TGTGCCAGCAGCCCGGGACTAGCGGGGGGGTCGACAGATACGCAGTATTTT.

This clone was picked up one time. The chain uses TRBV19 and TRBJ2-7, with 12 bases lining up with TRBD2. Trimming removed 5 bases from V and 6 bases from J; junction bases left unmatched: 8. Germline V gene lookup returns CDR1 LNHDA and CDR2 SQIVND (reference sequence). The CDR3 is 15 amino acids. CDR3 loop: CASSSLWTSGAEQYF. Here the CDR3 DNA reads TGTGCCAGTAGTTCCCTGTGGACTAGCGGGGCCGAGCAGTACTTC.

The chain is built from TRBV5-6 and TRBJ2-7, with D maybe TRBD2 (6 bases). This CDR3 has 13 amino acids. Per the germline V gene, CDR1 is SGHDT and CDR2 is YYEEEE. V was shortened by 1 base and J by 6 bases, with 11 bases between the two germline ends. The CDR3 DNA reads TGTGCCAGCAGCTTGTTACAGGAGGGCGAGCAGTACTTC. It codes for CASSLLQEGEQYF.

V usage is TRBV7-3 and J usage is TRBJ1-2, with a weak D call TRBD1 (6 bases). This CDR3 has 15 residues. Germline V gene lookup returns CDR1 SGHTA and CDR2 FQGTGA. The ends were cut back, 2 bases at V and 6 bases at J, with 16 bases in the middle. CDR3 in amino acids: CASSLVGQGQDGYTF. CDR3 nucleotides: TGTGCCAGCAGCTTAGTAGGTCAGGGGCAGGATGGCTACACCTTC.

This clone turned up a few times. This rearrangement joins TRBV4-3 to TRBJ1-1; tentative D call: TRBD1 (5 bases). The V end lost 4 bases, the J end lost 2 bases, and 8 bases lay between the germline ends. Germline V gene sequence: CDR1 LGHNA, CDR2 YSLEER. This CDR3 has 13 amino acids. The CDR3 DNA sequence: TGCGCCAGCAGCCCGGGGGGTAACACTGAAGCTTTCTTT. This codes for CASSPGGNTEAFF.

The V gene is TRBV10-2, the J gene TRBJ2-1, with 13 bases matching TRBD2. J lost 7 bases, V lost 10 bases, and 7 bases had no gene match. This CDR3 is built from 14 residues. Germline assignment: CDR1 WSHSY and CDR2 SAAADI. The CDR3 coding sequence is TGCGCCACCGGACTAGCGGGGGCAGGGAATGAGCAGTTCTTC. Protein: CATGLAGAGNEQFF.

The CDR3 region is CAWSVRYNEQFF. The CDR3 DNA sequence: TGTGCCTGGAGTGTCCGCTACAATGAGCAGTTCTTC. J is TRBJ2-1 and V is TRBV30; D unclear. Trimming removed 0 bases from V and 3 bases from J, with 3 bases in between. Germline V gene lookup returns CDR1 GTSNPN and CDR2 SVGIG (reference sequence). The CDR3 covers 12 residues.

This clone is deemed medium-sized (0.01 to 0.1%). The chain joins TRBV27 to TRBJ2-4; D is undetermined. CDR1 is MNHEY, CDR2 SMNVEV, per germline (reference sequence). This CDR3 contains 16 residues. V lost 6 bases and J lost 0, with 15 bases in between. CDR3 loop: CASSLSQALAKNIQYF. The CDR3 DNA reads TGTGCCAGCAGCCTGAGCCAGGCCCTAGCCAAAAACATTCAGTACTTC.

V is TRBV9 and J is TRBJ2-1, with D possibly TRBD1 on 6 matching bases. Trimming removed 0 bases at V and 6 bases at J, with 13 bases between. In germline, CDR1 is SGDLS, CDR2 YYNGEE. CDR3 size: 15 residues. CDR3 sequence reads: CASSVGQGPGNEQFF. The CDR3 DNA is TGTGCCAGCAGCGTAGGGCAGGGGCCGGGCAATGAGCAGTTCTTC.

The J gene is TRBJ2-3, the V gene TRBV5-6; 12 positions agree with TRBD2. V gave up 9 bases and J gave up 3 bases; unmatched junction bases: 8. CDR3 length equals 15 residues. From germline, CDR1 is SGHDT and CDR2 YYEEEE. CDR3 sequence (DNA): TGTGCCACCAACCTAGCGGGGGGGCGGACAGATACGCAGTATTTT. Protein product: CATNLAGGRTDTQYF.

J is TRBJ1-1 and V is TRBV7-8, with unresolved D. Germline V gene lookup returns CDR1 SGHVS and CDR2 FQNEAQ. The V and J ends lost 7 bases and 0 bases respectively, with 15 bases between them. The CDR3 runs 15 residues. CDR3 DNA: TGTGCCAGCACCCTTAATCCGGGAGTGAACACTGAAGCTTTCTTT. It encodes CASTLNPGVNTEAFF.

This clone occurred once. This chain uses TRBV12-5 with TRBJ1-4; D gene uncertain. This CDR3 is built from 12 residues. Trimming removed 3 bases from V and 8 bases from J, with 7 bases in between. Germline V gives CDR1 LGHNT, CDR2 FRNRAP. DNA for the CDR3: TGTGCTAGTGGTTTACCCGGGGAAAAACTGTTTTTT. It yields the protein CASGLPGEKLFF.

This clone is labeled large (0.1 to 1%). The genes are TRBV7-2 and TRBJ2-7, with D uncertain. Germline lookup yields CDR1 SGHTA and CDR2 FQGNSA. The CDR3 sequence is 15 residues long. V was cut by 1 base and J by 0 bases, with 10 bases left in between. CDR3 nucleotides: TGTGCCAGCAGCTTAGGAGGTGCGAGCTCCTACGAGCAGTACTTC. Encoded protein: CASSLGGASSYEQYF. Full variable domain (missing parts from reference TRBV7-2 and TRBJ2-7): GAGVSQSPSNKVTEKGKDVELRCDPISGHTALYWYRQSLGQGLEFLIYFQGNSAPDKSGLPSDRFSAERTGGSVSTLTIQRTQQEDSAVYLCASSLGGASSYEQYFGPGTRLTVT.

The CDR3 region is CASSSPGGYGGTDTQYF. In nucleotides, the CDR3 is TGTGCCAGCAGTTCCCCCGGCGGATATGGCGGCACAGATACGCAGTATTTT. The chain is built from TRBV28 and TRBJ2-3, with D uncertain. CDR3 length equals 17 residues. Germline loops: CDR1 MDHEN, CDR2 SYDVKM. V lost 4 bases to trimming and J lost 1 base, with 18 bases between them.

The rearrangement uses TRBV18 and TRBJ1-4; D is undetermined. The V gene's germline CDR1 is KGHSH and CDR2 LQKENI. Between the trimmed V and J ends, which lost 2 bases and 0 bases, there was a span of 13 bases. The CDR3 runs 17 residues. CDR3 region: CASSPNYGSSTNEKLFF. The CDR3 nucleotides are TGTGCCAGCTCACCAAATTATGGCAGTTCAACTAATGAAAAACTGTTTTTT.

The chain links TRBV7-2 to TRBJ1-2; maybe TRBD1 (6 bases). Trimming took off 1 base at V and 8 bases at J, with 11 bases between the two ends. CDR3 length: 13 amino acids. Germline values: CDR1 SGHTA, CDR2 FQGNSA. This chain's CDR3 is CASSLGGLKGYTF. For the CDR3, the DNA is TGTGCCAGCAGCTTAGGGGGGCTGAAGGGCTACACCTTC.

The rearrangement joins TRBV2 to TRBJ2-3; 11 bases map to TRBD2. V dropped 1 base and J dropped 4; count of bases not matched to a gene: 16. The CDR3 is 20 amino acids. Germline values: CDR1 SNHLY, CDR2 FYNNEI. This CDR3 reads CASSEVEGASGGIVADTQYF. In nucleotides, the CDR3 is TGTGCCAGCAGTGAAGTCGAGGGGGCTAGCGGGGGGATCGTCGCAGATACGCAGTATTTT.

The chain joins TRBV27 to TRBJ1-1; weak D call: TRBD1 (6 bases). V was clipped by 2 bases and J by 1 base, with 17 bases between them. The CDR3 totals 17 residues. In germline, CDR1 is MNHEY, CDR2 SMNVEV (reference sequence). CDR3 DNA: TGTGCCAGCAGTTTAGTGTTTATGGGGGGGCCGAACACTGAAGCTTTCTTT. Residues: CASSLVFMGGPNTEAFF.

V gene TRBV7-9 combines with J gene TRBJ2-7; tentative D call: TRBD2 (6 bases). Germline loops: CDR1 SEHNR, CDR2 FQNEAQ (reference sequence). This CDR3 is built from 13 residues. Between the trimmed V and J ends, which lost 5 bases and 9 bases, there was a span of 17 bases. CDR3 coding DNA: TGTGCCAGCAGCGGGGGACTCTCAGATGGGCAGTACTTC. Its translation is CASSGGLSDGQYF.

This clone was recorded once. This rearrangement joins TRBV2 to TRBJ1-2, with D possibly matching TRBD1 (6 bases). Trimming removed 8 bases at V and 1 base at J, with 11 bases between. The CDR3 runs 13 residues. From germline, CDR1 is SNHLY and CDR2 FYNNEI. CDR3 nucleotides: TGTGCCAGCCATCAGGGGTTTAACTATGGCTACACCTTC. Protein product: CASHQGFNYGYTF. The complete variable domain, with remaining parts taken from reference TRBV2 and TRBJ1-2, reads EPEVTQTPSHQVTQMGQEVILRCVPISNHLYFYWYRQILGQKVEFLVSFYNNEISEKSEIFDDQFSVERPDGSNFTLKIRSTKLEDSAMYFCASHQGFNYGYTFGSGTRLTVV.

This chain joins TRBV7-9 and TRBJ1-6; 7 positions match TRBD1. With V trimmed by 1 base and J by 4 bases, 4 bases remained unmatched. Germline CDR1 and CDR2: SEHNR and FQNEAQ (reference sequence). This CDR3 contains 16 residues. The CDR3 region is CASSLGGGLYNSPLHF. The CDR3 coding sequence is TGTGCCAGCAGCTTAGGAGGGGGCTTGTATAATTCACCCCTCCACTTT.

The rearrangement joins TRBV6-4 to TRBJ2-3; D might be TRBD2 (6 bases). The CDR3 is 15 residues long. V was cut by 5 bases and J by 2 bases, with 14 bases left in between. Germline V gene lookup returns CDR1 MRHNA and CDR2 SNTAGT. Here the CDR3 reads CASSSGTGDTDTQYF. The CDR3 DNA reads as TGTGCCAGCAGTAGTGGGACGGGAGACACAGATACGCAGTATTTT.

This clone is a singleton in its sample. The chain uses TRBV5-6 and TRBJ2-7; tentative D call: TRBD1 (6 bases). Germline V gene sequence: CDR1 SGHDT, CDR2 YYEEEE. Trimming removed 4 bases from V and 2 bases from J, with 10 bases in between. This CDR3 region has 13 residues. For the CDR3, the DNA is TGTGCCAGCAGCAACGGACAGCCCTACGAGCAGTACTTC. Protein sequence: CASSNGQPYEQYF.

The chain links TRBV30 to TRBJ2-7, with D perhaps matching TRBD1 (6 bases). The V end lost 3 bases, the J end lost 3 bases, and 9 bases lay between the germline ends. The CDR3 totals 12 residues. Germline V gene lookup returns CDR1 GTSNPN and CDR2 SVGIG (reference sequence). CDR3 bases: TGTGCCTGGAGCCCGGGACACTACGAGCAGTACTTC. Encoded protein: CAWSPGHYEQYF.

This clone was picked up one time. The rearrangement joins TRBV4-1 to TRBJ2-3; 11 bases line up with TRBD2. This CDR3 is built from 17 residues. The V gene's germline CDR1 is MGHRA and CDR2 YSYEKL. The trim removed 4 bases at V and 2 bases at J, leaving 8 bases unmatched. The CDR3 region has the DNA TGCGCCAGCAGCCGAACCTTAGCGGGGGGGTACACAGATACGCAGTATTTT. Its translation is CASSRTLAGGYTDTQYF.

The V and J genes are TRBV6-6 and TRBJ1-2; 10 nucleotides align to TRBD1. Germline V CDR1 and CDR2: MNHNY, SVGAGI (reference sequence). J gave up 8 bases and V 4 bases, and 4 bases lay outside the gene matches. The CDR3 totals 13 residues. This chain's CDR3 is CASSSGTGEGYTF. The CDR3, as DNA: TGTGCCAGCAGTTCCGGGACAGGGGAAGGCTACACCTTC.

This clone was counted only a few times. CDR3 region: CASSLIGGETEAFF. The CDR3 DNA is TGTGCCAGCAGCCTCATTGGAGGGGAAACTGAAGCTTTCTTT. V usage is TRBV6-5 and J usage is TRBJ1-1; D perhaps matches TRBD1 (5 bases). V was clipped by 6 bases and J by 5 bases, with 16 bases between them. Germline CDR1 and CDR2: MNHEY and SVGAGI. CDR3 length: 14 amino acids.